One sample yielded the 18 T cell receptor beta chains listed below, sequenced in a study of radiation and T cells in renal cell carcinoma. Noted time point: baseline pretreatment blood. Treatment reported: 15 Gy SBRT to primary tumor, nephrectomy 4 weeks later. TCRdb's copy holds only in-frame clones and misses some; the assay was immunoSEQ multiplex PCR. The table has roughly 130,000 clones, approximately 90% seen once. Sequencing used blood, obtained from a patient whose treatment included radiotherapy and nephrectomy. The origin of the receptors is a woman between 50 and 59 years old with renal cell carcinoma.

With regard to this clone: The germline gene is not matched at one end of the junction; a read error may be the cause. The chain combines TRBV7-7 with TRBJ2-5, with D possibly being TRBD1 (5 bases). The germline gives CDR1 SSHAT, CDR2 FNYEAQ (reference sequence). The CDR3 is 17 residues long. The CDR3 sequence: CASSLGWGGMIQETQYF. The CDR3 nucleotides read TGTGCTAGCAGCTTAGGTTGGGGCGGAATGATTCAAGAGACCCAGTACTTC.

The chain recombines TRBV5-1 with TRBJ2-3; no firm D call. Trimming pared 1 base from V and 0 bases from J, leaving 9 bases between. The CDR3 spans 15 residues. Germline CDR1 and CDR2: SGHRS and YFSETQ. The CDR3 DNA reads TGCGCCAGCAGCTTGACTACTACTAGCACAGATACGCAGTATTTT. Protein product: CASSLTTTSTDTQYF. Using reference TRBV5-1 and TRBJ2-3 for the parts outside the CDR3, the full variable domain is KAGVTQTPRYLIKTRGQQVTLSCSPISGHRSVSWYQQTPGQGLQFLFEYFSETQRNKGNFPGRFSGRQFSNSRSEMNVSTLELGDSALYLCASSLTTTSTDTQYFGPGTRLTVL.

The rearrangement joins TRBV7-6 to TRBJ2-1; a weak D match, TRBD1 (6 bases). Per germline, CDR1 SGHVS and CDR2 FNYEAQ. The CDR3 length is 13 residues. V shed 5 bases and J shed 8 bases, with 13 bases lying between them. The CDR3 DNA is TGTGCCAGCAGCCCACCCCAGGGGCATGAGCAGTTCTTC. Translation gives CASSPPQGHEQFF.

The chain is built from TRBV4-1 and TRBJ1-4; D unclear. The germline V and J ends were trimmed by 4 bases and 6 bases, with 9 bases remaining between them. The CDR3 is 13 amino acids. Germline CDR1 MGHRA, CDR2 YSYEKL. CDR3 sequence: CASSRRTDEKLFF. As DNA, the CDR3 is TGCGCCAGCAGCCGAAGGACTGATGAAAAACTGTTTTTT.

This chain uses TRBV4-2 with TRBJ1-3; D is possibly TRBD1 (6 bases). CDR1 is LGHNA and CDR2 is YNFKEQ in the germline V gene. Trimming stripped 4 bases from V and 0 bases from J, with 28 bases between. The CDR3 is 21 residues long. The DNA for the CDR3 is TGTGCCAGCAGCCCAAACATCACCGAAACAGGGTGGTTTGCCTCTGGAAACACCATATATTTT. Translated, it gives CASSPNITETGWFASGNTIYF.

The gene calls are TRBV2 and TRBJ2-1; D not certain. The CDR3 totals 11 residues. Germline CDR1 and CDR2: SNHLY and FYNNEI. Deletions cut 6 bases from V and 10 bases from J, with 10 bases between. CDR3 protein: CASRGNYEQFF. The CDR3 nucleotides read TGTGCCAGCAGGGGAAATTACGAGCAGTTCTTC. Together with reference TRBV2 and TRBJ2-1, the CDR3 gives the full variable domain: EPEVTQTPSHQVTQMGQEVILRCVPISNHLYFYWYRQILGQKVEFLVSFYNNEISEKSEIFDDQFSVERPDGSNFTLKIRSTKLEDSAMYFCASRGNYEQFFGPGTRLTVL.

The chain uses TRBV7-9 and TRBJ1-4, with 7 nucleotides matching TRBD1. Germline V gene lookup returns CDR1 SEHNR and CDR2 FQNEAQ (reference sequence). CDR3 length: 15 residues. The trim removed 5 bases at V and 5 bases at J, leaving 8 bases unmatched. The DNA for the CDR3 is TGTGCCAGCAGCACTCGGGACAGCAAGAATGAAAAACTGTTTTTT. Translating gives CASSTRDSKNEKLFF.

With regard to this clone: An end of the junction differs from the germline gene, which may be a read error. V usage is TRBV7-7 and J usage is TRBJ2-5; 8 bases are a match to TRBD1. The CDR3 is 15 amino acids. Germline values: CDR1 SSHAT, CDR2 FNYEAQ (reference sequence). The DNA of the CDR3 is TGTGCTAGCAGCTTGGGTCCAGGGGGCGCGGAGACCCAGTACTTC. As protein: CASSLGPGGAETQYF.

This clone was observed a handful of times. This chain joins TRBV12-1 and TRBJ1-4; the table's D call, TRBD1, has no DNA check behind it. TRBV12-1 is annotated as a pseudogene. The CDR3 spans 16 residues. The DNA for the CDR3 is TGTGCCAGCAGTTCCGACAGGCCACTGAATAATGAAAAACTGTTTTTT. Translation: CASSSDRPLNNEKLFF.

CDR3 amino acids: CASRTQGGIPYGYTF. The CDR3 DNA reads as TGTGCCAGTAGGACACAGGGGGGGATACCCTATGGCTACACCTTC. V and J are TRBV19 and TRBJ1-2; 8 nucleotides match TRBD1. The CDR3 consists of 15 residues. V lost 6 bases, J lost 4 bases, and 10 bases stayed unmatched. In germline, CDR1 is LNHDA, CDR2 SQIVND (reference sequence).

This clone was observed a handful of times. This rearrangement joins TRBV9 to TRBJ1-5; a weak D match, TRBD1 (6 bases). Trimming took 3 bases from V and 4 from J, leaving 11 bases between them. The CDR3 is 14 amino acids. The germline CDR1 and CDR2 sequences are SGDLS and YYNGEE. DNA for the CDR3: TGTGCCAGCAGCGCGGGGGCGGAAAATCAGCCCCAGCATTTT. This translates into CASSAGAENQPQHF.

This clone appeared once. This chain joins TRBV20-1 and TRBJ2-7; D gene unclear. This CDR3 region has 11 residues. Trimming removed 5 bases at V and 6 bases at J, with 11 bases between. The germline gives CDR1 DFQATT, CDR2 SNEGSKA (reference sequence). CDR3 coding DNA: TGCAGTGCTCTCCGCGGCGGCGAGCAGTACTTC. Its protein is CSALRGGEQYF.

The chain couples TRBV13 to TRBJ2-1; 9 bases map to TRBD1. In germline, CDR1 is PRHDT, CDR2 FYEKMQ (reference sequence). The ends lost 1 base at V and 7 bases at J; junction bases unmatched: 11. The CDR3 contains 17 residues. CDR3 residues: CASSLEPGTGPLNEQFF. The CDR3, as DNA: TGTGCCAGCAGCTTAGAGCCCGGGACAGGGCCTTTGAATGAGCAGTTCTTC.

V is TRBV7-8 and J is TRBJ1-5, with a weak D call TRBD1 (5 bases). Trimming removed 6 bases from V and 6 bases from J, with 18 bases in between. Germline V gene data show CDR1 as SGHVS and CDR2 as FQNEAQ. This CDR3 comprises 15 residues. The CDR3 DNA is TGTGCCAGCAGGATATCGGGGCAGTCGGGTCAGCCCCAGCATTTT. Translation gives CASRISGQSGQPQHF.

This rearrangement joins TRBV12-5 to TRBJ1-1; TRBD1 might be the D (6 bases). This CDR3 is 16 amino acids long. V gave up 6 bases and J gave up 0 bases, with 17 bases separating them. CDR1 is LGHNT, CDR2 FRNRAP, per germline. Here the CDR3 DNA reads TGTGCTAGTGGCCCGCGGGGGGCAGCGGTGAACACTGAAGCTTTCTTT. Its translation: CASGPRGAAVNTEAFF.

In this sample, this clone turned up many times. The chain has TRBV6-9 and TRBJ1-2, with unresolved D. The V end lost 5 bases, the J end lost 8 bases, and 6 bases lay between the germline ends. The CDR3 runs 10 residues. The germline V gene has CDR1 MNHGY and CDR2 SVAAGI. The CDR3 protein is CASSRGGYTF. CDR3 DNA sequence: TGTGCCAGCAGTCGAGGGGGCTACACCTTC.

CDR3 sequence: CASSRGTGLQTEAFF. The CDR3 DNA is TGTGCCAGCAGCCGAGGGACAGGGCTTCAAACTGAAGCTTTCTTT. This sequence joins TRBV7-9 and TRBJ1-1; 9 bases agree with TRBD1. Germline lookup yields CDR1 SEHNR and CDR2 FQNEAQ (reference sequence). V gave up 5 bases and J gave up 5 bases; unmatched junction bases: 9. CDR3 length equals 15 residues.

Details on this clone: A junction end diverges from the germline sequence, so it may reflect a read error. J is TRBJ1-6 and V is TRBV15; the D is unclear. This CDR3 spans 16 amino acids. Germline loops: CDR1 LNHNV, CDR2 YYDKDF (reference sequence). The CDR3 DNA is TGTGCCGCCAGCAGAGACGGGAGCTCCTATAATTCACCCCTCCACTTT. It encodes CAASRDGSSYNSPLHF.